The 26 T cell receptor beta chains below all came from one sample that was sequenced in a study of T cells expressing NK-cell markers. TCRdb re-analyzed the 5' RACE reads; it lists each CDR3 protein once, without DNA. Across 500,000 to 700,000 distinct CDR3 sequences, the top ten clones capture less than 4.5% of the sample. The material sequenced was blood T cells: a sorted CD56 or NKG2C T cell subset, CD4+ or CD8+ T cells, or bulk PBMC T cells (not recorded which). The receptor source for this set is a man younger than 35 in good health.

The gene calls are TRBV4-1 and TRBJ2-2. This CDR3 comprises 14 residues. Germline V gene sequence: CDR1 MGHRA, CDR2 YSYEKL. The CDR3 spells CASSQPTRTGELFF.

The V gene is TRBV20-1, the J gene TRBJ1-6; TCRdb's D call, TRBD1, is unchecked because there is no DNA. Germline loops: CDR1 DFQATT, CDR2 SNEGSKA (reference sequence). This CDR3 has 18 residues. The CDR3 spells CSASSGTGGIRSNSPLHF.

The chain recombines TRBV6-5 with TRBJ1-1. There are 17 residues in the CDR3. CDR1 is MNHEY and CDR2 is SVGAGI in the germline V gene. This CDR3 reads CASSYSKRGGMNTEAFF.

J is TRBJ1-3 and V is TRBV5-1; TCRdb names TRBD1, which stays unverified in the absence of DNA. The CDR3 is 15 residues long. CDR1 is SGHRS, CDR2 YFSETQ, per germline. CDR3 region: CASSSGEPLGNTIYF.

This chain connects TRBV5-1 to TRBJ2-1; TCRdb names TRBD1, which stays unverified in the absence of DNA. Germline-derived CDR1 and CDR2 are SGHRS and YFSETQ. This CDR3 contains 16 residues. CDR3 region: CASSSHPGQGNNEQFF.

This chain joins TRBV29-1 and TRBJ2-7; lacking DNA, the TRBD1 call made by TCRdb goes unchecked. The CDR3 is 13 amino acids. The V gene's germline CDR1 is SQVTM and CDR2 ANQGSEA. The CDR3 loop is CSVHTSDSTEQYF.

V and J are TRBV14 and TRBJ1-1; the TCRdb call, TRBD1, lacks DNA for checking. Germline CDR1 SGHDN, CDR2 FVKESK. This CDR3 has 14 residues. CDR3 sequence reads: CASSQDRGLTEAFF. The variable domain in full, with the rest retrieved from reference TRBV14 and TRBJ1-1, is EAGVTQFPSHSVIEKGQTVTLRCDPISGHDNLYWYRRVMGKEIKFLLHFVKESKQDESGMPNNRFLAERTGGTYSTLKVQPAELEDSGVYFCASSQDRGLTEAFFGQGTRLTVV.

This sequence joins TRBV5-1 and TRBJ2-7. The germline V gene encodes CDR1 SGHRS and CDR2 YFSETQ. The CDR3 consists of 14 residues. The CDR3 sequence: CASSLSVASYEQYF.

The chain employs TRBV5-1 and TRBJ2-3; TCRdb's D gene call, TRBD1, goes unchecked for lack of DNA. Germline CDR1 and CDR2: SGHRS and YFSETQ. This CDR3 comprises 15 residues. Here the CDR3 reads CASSLRSQGSDTQYF.

This chain connects TRBV28 to TRBJ1-5. Germline V lookup: CDR1 MDHEN, CDR2 SYDVKM. CDR3 size: 17 residues. The CDR3 sequence is CASRPPPPVGDDQPQHF.

The V call is TRBV10-2, the J call TRBJ1-1. The CDR3 sequence is 12 residues long. Germline CDR1 reads WSHSY; CDR2 reads SAAADI. CDR3 residues: CASSERHTEAFF.

The chain joins TRBV6-1 to TRBJ1-2; without DNA, the TCRdb call of TRBD1 cannot be checked. CDR1 and CDR2 (germline): MNHNS, SASEGT. The CDR3 runs to 15 residues. CDR3 sequence reads: CASSPGQGPYYGYTF.

The chain carries TRBV9 and TRBJ1-1; TCRdb calls TRBD1, which cannot be checked without DNA. The V gene's germline CDR1 is SGDLS and CDR2 YYNGEE. The CDR3 runs to 17 residues. The CDR3 loop reads CASSGPGQSSANTEAFF. The full variable domain, with the rest looked up from reference TRBV9 and TRBJ1-1, is DSGVTQTPKHLITATGQRVTLRCSPRSGDLSVYWYQQSLDQGLQFLIQYYNGEERAKGNILERFSAQQFPDLHSELNLSSLELGDSALYFCASSGPGQSSANTEAFFGQGTRLTVV.

The chain links TRBV30 to TRBJ2-6; as DNA is missing, the TRBD1 call by TCRdb cannot be tested. CDR1 and CDR2 (germline): GTSNPN, SVGIG (reference sequence). This CDR3 contains 15 residues. The CDR3: CAWSADSHKGNVLTF.

The chain carries TRBV5-1 and TRBJ2-1. CDR1 and CDR2 (germline): SGHRS, YFSETQ. This CDR3 comprises 12 residues. The CDR3: CASSVLNNEQFF.

V and J are TRBV15 and TRBJ2-5; TCRdb outputs TRBD1, but without DNA this stays unchecked. Germline V gene lookup returns CDR1 LNHNV and CDR2 YYDKDF (reference sequence). The CDR3 extends over 15 amino acids. The CDR3 here is CATSTLGGTQETQYF.

This chain joins TRBV9 and TRBJ2-3; the TCRdb D gene call, TRBD2, has no DNA to confirm it. The CDR3 sequence is 16 residues long. Germline V gene lookup returns CDR1 SGDLS and CDR2 YYNGEE. CDR3 loop: CASAETSGRITDTQYF.

The chain employs TRBV12-3 or TRBV12-4 and TRBJ1-2; TCRdb returns TRBD1, unconfirmable since there is no DNA. The CDR3 has 15 residues. The CDR3 sequence is CASSLRRRPSYGYTF.

V usage is TRBV6-5 and J usage is TRBJ2-3; the D gene TCRdb calls, TRBD2, cannot be checked with no DNA. The CDR3 contains 13 residues. The germline gives CDR1 MNHEY, CDR2 SVGAGI. The CDR3 loop reads CASSYAGVDTQYF.

The rearrangement links TRBV3-1 to TRBJ2-1; TCRdb's D call, TRBD2, is unchecked because there is no DNA. This CDR3 spans 16 amino acids. Germline V CDR1 and CDR2: LGHDT, YNNKEL (reference sequence). CDR3 amino acids: CASSQIKGLAGNEQFF.

The chain has TRBV7-6 and TRBJ2-1; TCRdb's D call of TRBD2 is untestable without DNA. CDR3 size: 19 residues. Looked up from germline, CDR1 is SGHVS and CDR2 is FNYEAQ. CDR3: CASSPRNSGRVTAYNEQFF.

The rearrangement links TRBV12-3 or TRBV12-4 to TRBJ2-1; the D call of TRBD1 rests on TCRdb alone, since no DNA is present to check it. This CDR3 is built from 14 residues. Here the CDR3 reads CASIPAIMGNEQFF.

The V gene is TRBV12-3 or TRBV12-4, the J gene TRBJ1-2; TCRdb picks TRBD1, but there is no DNA to check that call. CDR3 length equals 15 residues. The CDR3 here is CASSSPGQGRRGYTF.

V is TRBV11-3 and J is TRBJ1-1. Germline lookup yields CDR1 SGHNT and CDR2 YENEEA. The CDR3 totals 15 residues. CDR3 amino acids: CASSLAFRGGTEAFF.

This chain links TRBV9 with TRBJ2-1; the D call of TRBD2 rests on TCRdb alone, since no DNA is present to check it. Germline assignment: CDR1 SGDLS and CDR2 YYNGEE. The length of the CDR3 is 13 residues. CDR3 loop: CASSGIVSNEQFF.

The genes are TRBV7-9 and TRBJ2-2; TCRdb returns TRBD1, unconfirmable since there is no DNA. The germline V gene encodes CDR1 SEHNR and CDR2 FQNEAQ (reference sequence). The CDR3 has 16 residues. Here the CDR3 reads CASSAPTGGSPGELFF.